This is a list of T cell receptor beta chains from one sample in a study of blood T cell repertoires in COVID-19. Measured with immunoSEQ multiplex PCR; TCRdb has only the in-frame clones, and not every one. The top ten clones hold 0.87% of a sample with roughly 250,000 clones, about 85% of them seen once. Sequencing input: peripheral blood. Receptors originate from a human donor with COVID-19, enrolled during active disease. The donor label of this sample is uncertain. Each CDR3 is given with its conserved first and last residue. A D gene is named only where the DNA matches it firmly. Clone size is shown for a subset of rows, as once, few, many or a class of expanded clone.

abundance | d_gene | j_gene | v_gene | CDR3aa | CDR3nt
once | NA | TRBJ1-1 | TRBV29-1 | CSVVTGDVWYTEAFF | TGCAGCGTTGTAACGGGGGACGTATGGTACACTGAAGCTTTCTTT
NA | TRBD1 | TRBJ1-1 | TRBV6-2/TRBV6-3 | CASSPSGTGVTEAFF | TGTGCCAGCAGTCCCTCTGGGACAGGGGTCACTGAAGCTTTCTTT
once | NA | TRBJ1-6 | TRBV7-8 | CASSPSPGGFFSPLHF | TGTGCCAGCAGCCCCTCTCCGGGGGGCTTTTTTTCACCCCTCCACTTT
NA | NA | TRBJ1-2 | TRBV9 | CASSPRGLSNYGYTF | TGTGCCAGCAGCCCGCGGGGGCTGTCTAACTATGGCTACACCTTC
NA | TRBD1 | TRBJ1-2 | TRBV9 | CASSVTSRGQATLLF | TGTGCCAGCAGCGTAACTTCGCGGGGACAGGCGACTTTGCTCTTC
NA | TRBD2 | TRBJ2-7 | TRBV19 | CATSLILAVSSGEQYF | TGTGCCACTTCCCTTATACTAGCGGTCTCCTCGGGAGAGCAGTACTTC
NA | TRBD1 | TRBJ1-2 | TRBV29-1 | CSATTGGEGYGYTF | TGCAGCGCTACGACAGGGGGCGAGGGCTATGGCTACACCTTC
few | TRBD2 | TRBJ2-7 | TRBV28 | CASRTSIAGSGLYF | TGTGCCAGCAGGACCTCTATAGCGGGATCAGGGCTGTACTTC
NA | NA | TRBJ2-5 | TRBV3-1/TRBV3-2 | CASSQAGTQYF | TGTGCCAGCAGCCAAGCAGGGACCCAGTACTTC
NA | TRBD1 | TRBJ1-1 | TRBV30 | CAWSSNRGNTEAFF | TGTGCCTGGAGTTCAAACAGGGGGAACACTGAAGCTTTCTTT
NA | TRBD2 | TRBJ2-7 | TRBV5-4 | CASSPGLADASYEQYF | TGTGCCAGCAGCCCGGGACTAGCGGACGCTTCCTACGAGCAGTACTTC
NA | NA | TRBJ2-3 | TRBV5-1 | CASSPQVPSSDTQYF | TGCGCCAGCAGCCCCCAGGTCCCGAGCTCCGATACGCAGTATTTT
NA | TRBD1 | TRBJ2-1 | TRBV6-2/TRBV6-3 | CASSYGWNRGLHNEQFF | TGTGCCAGCAGTTATGGTTGGAACAGGGGGCTTCACAATGAGCAGTTCTTC
NA | TRBD1 | TRBJ2-5 | TRBV27 | CASSPKFLTGTVQETQYF | TGTGCCAGCAGTCCTAAATTTTTGACAGGGACCGTCCAAGAGACCCAGTACTTC
NA | NA | TRBJ1-1 | TRBV5-1 | CASQAGVDTEAFF | TGCGCCTCCCAGGCAGGGGTGGACACTGAAGCTTTCTTT
NA | NA | TRBJ2-6 | TRBV5-1 | CASMSRTGANVLTF | TGCGCCAGCATGTCGAGGACTGGGGCCAACGTCCTGACTTTC
few | NA | TRBJ1-6 | TRBV9 | CASSAPSGGSANSPLHF | TGTGCCAGCAGCGCCCCTAGCGGGGGTTCGGCGAATTCACCCCTCCACTTT
NA | NA | TRBJ1-1 | TRBV6-6 | CASSYQGTEGGAEAFF | TGTGCCAGCAGTTACCAGGGGACGGAGGGGGGGGCCGAAGCTTTCTTT
NA | TRBD1 | TRBJ2-3 | TRBV6-5 | CASSPGQGEQYF | TGTGCCAGCAGTCCCGGACAGGGGGAGCAGTATTTT
NA | TRBD1 | TRBJ1-1 | TRBV28 | CASSSPLTGVAEAFF | TGTGCCAGCAGTTCCCCTCTTACAGGGGTTGCTGAAGCTTTCTTT
medium-sized | NA | TRBJ2-2 | TRBV19 | CASSQGYTGELFF | TGTGCCAGTAGTCAGGGGTACACCGGGGAGCTGTTTTTT
NA | NA | TRBJ1-5 | TRBV30 | CAWALGGGQSSNQPQHF | TGTGCCTGGGCCCTAGGCGGGGGGCAGAGTAGCAATCAGCCCCAGCATTTT
NA | TRBD2 | TRBJ2-1 | TRBV19 | CASRAGVYNEQFF | TGTGCCAGTAGGGCGGGAGTCTACAATGAGCAGTTCTTC
NA | NA | TRBJ2-3 | TRBV29-1 | CSVARVTDTQYF | TGCAGCGTTGCCAGGGTCACAGATACGCAGTATTTT
NA | NA | TRBJ2-7 | TRBV6-5 | CASSYGGEYSYEQYF | TGTGCCAGCAGTTACGGAGGAGAATACTCCTACGAGCAGTACTTC
NA | NA | TRBJ2-1 | TRBV5-1 | CASSLEQRSYNEQFF | TGCGCCAGCAGCTTGGAGCAGCGCTCCTACAATGAGCAGTTCTTC
NA | NA | TRBJ2-5 | TRBV6-1 | CASSEQRIETQYF | TGTGCCAGCAGTGAGCAGCGGATAGAGACCCAGTACTTC
NA | NA | TRBJ1-6 | TRBV28 | CASSLSRSPLHF | TGTGCCAGCAGTTTATCGCGCTCACCCCTCCACTTT
once | NA | TRBJ1-1 | TRBV6-5 | CASTREMNTEAFF | TGTGCCAGCACCCGGGAAATGAACACTGAAGCTTTCTTT
NA | TRBD1 | TRBJ2-7 | TRBV7-9 | CASSSGQGTYEQYF | TGTGCCAGCAGCTCCGGACAGGGAACCTACGAGCAGTACTTC
NA | NA | TRBJ2-7 | TRBV7-2 | CASSRSSEQYF | TGTGCCAGCAGCCGATCGAGCGAGCAGTACTTC
NA | NA | TRBJ2-3 | TRBV19 | CASSPLTSLATDTQYF | TGTGCCAGTAGTCCTCTGACTAGTCTGGCCACAGATACGCAGTATTTT
NA | NA | TRBJ1-5 | TRBV28 | CASQSSNQPQHF | TGTGCCAGCCAATCTAGCAATCAGCCCCAGCATTTT
NA | TRBD1 | TRBJ1-4 | TRBV11-2 | CASSPGIGQENEKLFF | TGTGCCAGCAGCCCCGGCATCGGACAGGAAAATGAAAAACTGTTTTTT